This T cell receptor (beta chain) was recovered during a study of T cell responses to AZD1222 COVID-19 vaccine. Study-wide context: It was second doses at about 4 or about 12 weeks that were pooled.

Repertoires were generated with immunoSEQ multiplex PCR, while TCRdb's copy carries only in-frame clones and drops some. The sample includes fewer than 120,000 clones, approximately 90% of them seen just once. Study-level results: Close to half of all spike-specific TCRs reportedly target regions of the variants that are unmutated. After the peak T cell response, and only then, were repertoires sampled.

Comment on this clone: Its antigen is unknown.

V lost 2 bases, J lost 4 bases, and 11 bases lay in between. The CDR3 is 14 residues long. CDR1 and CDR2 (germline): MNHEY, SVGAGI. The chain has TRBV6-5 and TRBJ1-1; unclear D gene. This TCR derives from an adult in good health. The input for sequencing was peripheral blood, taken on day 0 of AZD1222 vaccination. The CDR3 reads CASSYPGRATEAFF. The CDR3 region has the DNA TGTGCCAGCAGTTACCCGGGGAGGGCCACTGAAGCTTTCTTT.